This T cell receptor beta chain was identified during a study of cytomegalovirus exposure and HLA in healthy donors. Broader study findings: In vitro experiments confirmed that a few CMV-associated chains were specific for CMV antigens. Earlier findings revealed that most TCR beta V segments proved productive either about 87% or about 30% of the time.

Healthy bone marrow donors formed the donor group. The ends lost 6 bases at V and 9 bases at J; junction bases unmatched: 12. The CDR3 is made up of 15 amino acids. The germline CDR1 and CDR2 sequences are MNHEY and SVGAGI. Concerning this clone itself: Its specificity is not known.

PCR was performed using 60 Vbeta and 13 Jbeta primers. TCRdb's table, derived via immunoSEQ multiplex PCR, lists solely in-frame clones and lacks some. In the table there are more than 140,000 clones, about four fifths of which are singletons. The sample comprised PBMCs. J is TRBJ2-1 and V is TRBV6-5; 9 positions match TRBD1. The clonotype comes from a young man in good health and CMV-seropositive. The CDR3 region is CASRAGTGREGEQFF. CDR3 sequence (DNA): TGTGCCAGCAGGGCCGGGACAGGGAGGGAGGGTGAGCAGTTCTTC.